Listed here is a single TCR beta chain. What it binds is not known. The sample belongs to a study of shared clonotypes between healthy human individuals. The study's findings and limits: Shared across a few donors were roughly 5% of the naive CD4 clonotypes. Among non-shared clonotypes, generation probabilities were lower than among those shared by all four donors.

In germline, CDR1 is SGHDT, CDR2 YYEEEE. Trimming stripped 6 bases from V and 7 bases from J, with 11 bases between. The CDR3 is 13 amino acids. Measured with immunoSEQ multiplex PCR; TCRdb has only the in-frame clones, and not every one. This sample has around 2,000,000 clones, with 95% found just once. Nashville, Tennessee was home to all donors, each a Caucasian adult. The sequence was obtained from a man between 18 and 29 years old in good health. The chain combines TRBV5-6 with TRBJ1-6, with no clear D. Sequenced material: naive CD4+ T cells sorted from blood. Subset given: CD45RA+ positively selected. CDR3 bases: TGTGCCAGCAAAGGACGGTCGAATTCACCCCTCCACTTT. Its translation is CASKGRSNSPLHF.